Presented here are 19 T cell receptor beta chains from one specimen sequenced in a study of blood T cell repertoires in COVID-19 (TCRdb year 2020). Library preparation employed the immunoSEQ multiplex PCR assay. TCRdb retrieved this table from immuneACCESS and kept in-frame rearrangements only. Not all clones are present; in checked studies, unresolved V genes account for under half, and no reason is known for the remainder. This sample comprises about 160,000 clones, 79% of them detected only once. The biggest ten clones account for around 8% of the sample. Material: peripheral blood. The source is a woman aged 55 to 70 with COVID-19, enrolled during active disease.

The CDR3 region is CASSLTTGGLNEQFF. The DNA of the CDR3 is TGTGCCAGCAGTCTTACGACAGGGGGTTTAAATGAGCAGTTCTTC. This chain joins TRBV27 and TRBJ2-1; 9 positions match TRBD1. V was clipped by 5 bases and J by 7 bases; unmatched bases: 9. CDR1 is MNHEY, CDR2 SMNVEV, per germline (reference sequence). The CDR3 runs 15 residues.

The chain employs TRBV27 and TRBJ2-2; a possible D gene is TRBD2 (5 bases). The CDR3 extends over 15 amino acids. Trimming stripped 8 bases from V and 5 bases from J, with 18 bases between. CDR1 and CDR2 (germline): MNHEY, SMNVEV (reference sequence). Here the CDR3 reads CASRPGIIRTGELFF. The CDR3 DNA follows: TGTGCCAGCCGTCCGGGGATCATTAGGACCGGGGAGCTGTTTTTT.

The J gene is TRBJ2-3, the V gene TRBV19, with D possibly being TRBD1 (5 bases). Trimming took 4 bases from V and 2 from J, leaving 16 bases between them. Per germline, CDR1 LNHDA and CDR2 SQIVND (reference sequence). This CDR3 has 16 residues. As DNA, the CDR3 is TGTGCCAGTAGTAATACTGGCGCAGGGTACACAGATACGCAGTATTTT. Encoded protein: CASSNTGAGYTDTQYF.

A few counts support this clone. The chain combines TRBV9 with TRBJ2-3, with D possibly being TRBD2 (6 bases). CDR3 length equals 14 residues. V lost 2 bases and J 3 bases, leaving 10 bases between the germline ends. CDR1 and CDR2 (germline): SGDLS, YYNGEE. The CDR3 sequence: CASSVRLETDTQYF. The DNA of the CDR3 is TGTGCCAGCAGCGTGAGACTAGAAACAGATACGCAGTATTTT. Supplemented by reference TRBV9 and TRBJ2-3, the full variable domain reads DSGVTQTPKHLITATGQRVTLRCSPRSGDLSVYWYQQSLDQGLQFLIQYYNGEERAKGNILERFSAQQFPDLHSELNLSSLELGDSALYFCASSVRLETDTQYFGPGTRLTVL.

The V gene is TRBV3-1 (or the pseudogene TRBV3-2), the J gene TRBJ1-2, with TRBD1 matching 11 bases. The ends lost 7 bases at V and 8 bases at J; junction bases unmatched: 6. Germline V CDR1 and CDR2: LGHDT, YNNKEL (reference sequence). CDR3 size: 13 residues. The CDR3 nucleotides read TGTGCCAGCACCGCCCGGGACAGGGGGGGCTACACCTTC. Its translation: CASTARDRGGYTF.

The chain uses TRBV10-3 and TRBJ2-3, with TRBD2 identical over 8 bases. V gave up 6 bases and J gave up 2 bases; unmatched junction bases: 4. CDR1 is ENHRY and CDR2 is SYGVKD in the germline V gene. The CDR3 runs to 14 residues. CDR3 DNA sequence: TGTGCCATCAGAGACGGGAGGGCCACAGATACGCAGTATTTT. Its translation: CAIRDGRATDTQYF.

V and J are TRBV5-1 and TRBJ2-1; 11 bases match TRBD2. Germline V lookup: CDR1 SGHRS, CDR2 YFSETQ. The CDR3 is 18 residues long. The V gene end was trimmed by 6 bases and the J gene end by 4 bases; junction bases not matched to a gene: 15. CDR3 bases: TGCGCCAGCATCTGGGGTAGCGGGAGGGCCCGGTCTTACAATGAGCAGTTCTTC. Protein sequence: CASIWGSGRARSYNEQFF.

A single count supports this clone. The chain recombines TRBV5-1 with TRBJ2-7; D ambiguous. Looked up from germline, CDR1 is SGHRS and CDR2 is YFSETQ. The CDR3 is made up of 13 amino acids. The V gene lost 0 bases and the J gene lost 3 bases, with 7 bases spanning the gap. CDR3: CASSLGQNYEQYV. In nucleotides, the CDR3 is TGCGCCAGCAGCTTGGGGCAGAACTACGAGCAGTACGTC.

The genes are TRBV6-6 and TRBJ1-3, with D perhaps TRBD1 (5 bases). In germline, CDR1 is MNHNY, CDR2 SVGAGI (reference sequence). This CDR3 has 14 amino acids. V dropped 11 bases and J dropped 0 bases, with 14 bases sitting between them. This CDR3 is CAVGPGISGNTIYF. CDR3 DNA: TGTGCCGTTGGCCCAGGGATCTCTGGAAACACCATATATTTT.

This chain connects TRBV12-3 or TRBV12-4 to TRBJ2-1; a possible D gene is TRBD2 (6 bases). This CDR3 spans 12 amino acids. V lost 5 bases to trimming and J lost 10 bases, with 12 bases between them. The CDR3 is CASSGTLREQFF. The CDR3 coding sequence is TGTGCCAGCAGTGGGACTCTTCGCGAGCAGTTCTTC.

This sequence joins TRBV7-9 and TRBJ2-7; TRBD1 matches 8 bases. Germline V CDR1 and CDR2: SEHNR, FQNEAQ (reference sequence). The V segment lost 4 bases and the J segment 7 bases; nucleotides outside the gene matches: 3. CDR3 size: 12 residues. CDR3 sequence reads: CASSSTGGEQYF. Here the CDR3 DNA reads TGTGCCAGCAGCTCCACAGGGGGAGAGCAGTACTTC.

This chain connects TRBV6-5 to TRBJ2-3, with D uncertain. CDR3 size: 10 residues. The V end lost 8 bases, the J end lost 8 bases, and 8 bases lay between the germline ends. The germline gives CDR1 MNHEY, CDR2 SVGAGI. The CDR3 nucleotides are TGTGCCAGCCTTAGTGGTACGCAGTATTTT. This translates into CASLSGTQYF.

The J gene is TRBJ2-2, the V gene TRBV9, with D possibly being TRBD2 (5 bases). From germline, CDR1 is SGDLS and CDR2 YYNGEE. The CDR3 sequence is 13 residues long. V gave up 2 bases and J gave up 8 bases, with 10 bases separating them. CDR3 sequence reads: CASSVVEGGELFF. Here the CDR3 DNA reads TGTGCCAGCAGCGTCGTCGAGGGAGGGGAGCTGTTTTTT.

The chain uses TRBV7-3 and TRBJ2-1; a weak D match, TRBD1 (6 bases). The CDR3 runs 14 residues. Germline CDR1 and CDR2: SGHTA and FQGTGA. Trimming stripped 4 bases from V and 6 bases from J, with 13 bases between. CDR3 nucleotide sequence: TGTGCCAGCAGCTCATCTAGGGGGATCAATGAGCAGTTCTTC. This codes for CASSSSRGINEQFF.

A note on this clone: The junction shows a germline mismatch at one end, possibly a read error. This chain connects TRBV2 to TRBJ2-4; tentatively, D is TRBD1 (5 bases). The germline V gene encodes CDR1 SNHLY and CDR2 FYNNEI. The CDR3 spans 12 residues. DNA of the CDR3: TGTGCCAGCCGTGACAGATTTAACATTCAGTACTTC. Amino acids: CASRDRFNIQYF.

The chain uses TRBV27 and TRBJ2-7; 7 bases agree with TRBD2. Germline assignment: CDR1 MNHEY and CDR2 SMNVEV (reference sequence). After removal of 8 bases from V and 6 bases from J, the junction contained 13 bases not matched to a gene. The CDR3 is 14 amino acids. For the CDR3, the DNA is TGTGCCAGCGGAGTGGCTAGCGGTGCGACCGAGCAGTACTTC. Translating gives CASGVASGATEQYF.

V usage is TRBV5-1 and J usage is TRBJ1-1; possibly TRBD1 for D (6 bases). CDR3 length equals 14 residues. CDR1 and CDR2 (germline): SGHRS, YFSETQ. V was trimmed by 4 bases and J by 7 bases, leaving 17 bases between them. The CDR3: CASSPSPGANEAFF. CDR3 DNA sequence: TGCGCCAGCAGCCCTTCCCCAGGGGCGAATGAAGCTTTCTTT.

The chain carries TRBV7-2 and TRBJ1-3; D unclear. V was pared by 10 bases and J by 4 bases, with 14 bases between. Looked up from germline, CDR1 is SGHTA and CDR2 is FQGNSA. The CDR3 is 13 residues long. CDR3 protein: CAIGAANGNTIYF. CDR3 bases: TGTGCCATCGGCGCGGCTAACGGAAACACCATATATTTT.

Of note for this clone: Distinct nucleotide sequences in the sample also encode this CDR3. The chain joins TRBV4-3 to TRBJ2-5; unclear D gene. Germline lookup yields CDR1 LGHNA and CDR2 YSLEER. V gave up 0 bases and J gave up 4 bases, with 6 bases separating them. CDR3 length: 13 residues. CDR3 protein: CASSQDLRETQYF. As DNA, the CDR3 is TGCGCCAGCAGCCAAGATCTTCGAGAGACCCAGTACTTC.